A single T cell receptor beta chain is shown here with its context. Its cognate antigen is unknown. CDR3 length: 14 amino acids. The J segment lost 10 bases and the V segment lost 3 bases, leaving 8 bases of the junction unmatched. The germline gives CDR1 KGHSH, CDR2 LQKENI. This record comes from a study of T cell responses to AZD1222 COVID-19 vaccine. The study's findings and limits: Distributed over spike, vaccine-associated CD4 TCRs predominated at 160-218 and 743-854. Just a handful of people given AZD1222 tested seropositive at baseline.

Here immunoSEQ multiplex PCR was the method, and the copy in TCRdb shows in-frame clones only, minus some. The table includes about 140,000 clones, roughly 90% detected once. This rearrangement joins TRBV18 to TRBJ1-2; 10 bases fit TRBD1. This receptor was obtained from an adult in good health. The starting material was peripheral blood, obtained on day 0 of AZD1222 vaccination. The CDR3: CASSPGTGAVVYTF. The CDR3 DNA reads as TGTGCCAGCTCACCGGGGACAGGGGCCGTTGTCTACACCTTC.